The T cell receptor (beta chain) under discussion was sequenced for a study of blood T cell repertoires in COVID-19. Study in general: Donors in the United States, Italy and Spain gave samples during acute or convalescent COVID-19. Nucleic acid was either cDNA or gDNA, and it came from T cells, B-cell-depleted T cells, or PBMCs.

This clone was detected a few times. In the original workflow: From reference gene primer amplification, estimates of nucleated cell counts were derived. TCRdb keeps only in-frame clones here, not all; method: immunoSEQ multiplex PCR. The V and J calls and clone size were taken over from that table, and D and trimming were inferred from the DNA. In the table there are roughly 120,000 clones, around 77% of which are singletons. The sequencing input was peripheral blood. This clonotype was sampled from a human donor in a cohort sampled during active COVID-19.

CDR3 in DNA: TGTGCCAGTTCAAACGGAGAGACCCAGTACTTC. Protein: CASSNGETQYF. The chain has TRBV2 and TRBJ2-5; D not resolved. The germline gives CDR1 SNHLY, CDR2 FYNNEI. The CDR3 totals 11 residues. Trimming took off 9 bases at V and 4 bases at J, with 9 bases between the two ends.